This TCR beta chain was identified in a study of blood T cell repertoires in COVID-19 (dated by TCRdb to 2019 to 2021). Background for the entire study: Samples from collaborators originated in the United States, Italy and Spain and spanned both the acute and convalescent phases of COVID-19. A freely available public database, intended as a resource for researchers studying the immune response to SARS-CoV-2, is where the repertoires were released. The prospective study material was composed of cDNA or gDNA derived from T cells, B-cell-depleted T cells, or PBMCs. HLA class I and class II types, where available, came from metadata supplied by the sample provider rather than from assay-based typing. The dataset comprised deeply sampled blood TCRbeta repertoires from subjects exposed to, actively infected with, or recovered from COVID-19. The samples were drawn from the first 160 participants of the ongoing ImmuneRACE study and from 1,254 subjects provided by 6 global collaborators. The sample metadata nearly always contained a de-identified subject ID, COVID-19 status, age in years and sex. Here is what the overall study found, with its caveats: Clinical and demographic metadata were provided uncurated, with the amount varying by source and participant.

Points on this clone: The antigen this receptor binds is unknown. No base quality information exists; no much larger clone differs at one position.

The immunoSEQ Assay, a bias-controlled multiplex PCR, was used to amplify TCRbeta CDR3 regions from genomic DNA. In the source study's methods: Within the assay, amplification of reference gene primers was used to estimate how many nucleated cells each sample contained. Sequence reads were collapsed and filtered to measure the absolute abundance of every unique TCRbeta CDR3 rearrangement. For each sample, productive Simpson clonality was calculated as the square root of Simpson's diversity index across productive rearrangements. As stored in TCRdb, this immuneACCESS dataset retains in-frame rearrangements with V and J assigned. A fraction of the clones does not appear; measured against another copy, unresolved V genes explain less than half of the discrepancy, and the remainder lacks a known reason. That table supplies the V and J calls and clone size; D and trimming were determined from the DNA. Here the sample has under 150,000 clones; 85% to 90% occur a single time. The leading ten clones occupy more than 2% of the sample.

Inclusive of the bounding cysteine and phenylalanine, the CDR3 is 13 residues long. CDR3 DNA only is kept here, 39 bases in frame from base 1. Clipping removes 3 bases from V and 1 base from J, with 2 as the unmatched junction base count. From a lookup of the germline V gene (reference sequence), CDR1 and CDR2 are GTSNPN and SVGIG. The collaborating institutions used their own protocols to collect whole blood in K2EDTA tubes. For TCRbeta analysis, collaborators shipped samples in one of three forms: frozen whole blood, isolated PBMCs, or DNA extracted from either of those sample types. The sequence came from a man in his 70s with active COVID-19. The sequence links TRBV30 to TRBJ1-1, and 7 bases in between align with TRBD1. Input material: peripheral blood. The DNA sequence reads TGTGCCTGGAGCCGACAGGGGAACACTGAAGCTTTCTTT. The resulting protein is CAWSRQGNTEAFF. With the rest looked up from the reference TRBV30 and TRBJ1-1 genes rather than sequenced, the full variable domain is SQTIHQWPATLVQPVGSPLSLECTVEGTSNPNLYWYRQAAGRGLQLLFYSVGIGQISSEVPQNLSASRPQDRQFILSSKKLLLSDSGFYLCAWSRQGNTEAFFGQGTRLTVV.